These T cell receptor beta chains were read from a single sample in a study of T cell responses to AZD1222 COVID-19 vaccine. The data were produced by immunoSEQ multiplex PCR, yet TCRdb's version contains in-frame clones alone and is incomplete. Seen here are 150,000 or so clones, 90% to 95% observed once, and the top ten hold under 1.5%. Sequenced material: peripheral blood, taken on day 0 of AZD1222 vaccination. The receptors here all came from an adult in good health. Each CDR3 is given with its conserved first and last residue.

CASSIHGTGGTNQPQHF	TRBV5-5
CASSFRQTNEKLFF	TRBV5-5
CASSPGGLGTEAFF	TRBV5-1
CASPSDNEQFF	TRBV6-5
CASSLAPSKAYEQYF	TRBV7-2
CASSRDRVGDEQYF	TRBV2
CASSPGVGGAYEQYF	TRBV4-3
CASSKERGGSYNEQFF	TRBV21-1
CASRETGTGGGYTF	TRBV6-5
CASSGTGVIGNEQFF	TRBV19
CASWDSTHEQYF	TRBV5-1
CASSRQSLYGYTF	TRBV3-1/TRBV3-2
CASRVTRDPLNYNEQFF	TRBV19
CATRPAGYTGELFF	TRBV7-3
CASSGPPGQGNLEQYF	TRBV2
CASSMARANTEAFF	TRBV19
CASSSGRTNTEAFF	TRBV7-3
CASSENMNTGELFF	TRBV6-4
CAWSVLQPRNEQYF	TRBV30
CASSPQGSTIEQYF	TRBV7-9
CASRPGQGYEKLFF	TRBV27
CARRTGGITDTQYF	TRBV30
CASSMAGTNYGYTF	TRBV19
CASSHGWGRDQPQHF	TRBV4-3
CASSYFPSNEAFF	TRBV6-1
CASSLSTGAQPQHF	TRBV5-5
CAWAGGGELFF	TRBV30
CASSLTSIYEQFF	TRBV12-3/TRBV12-4
CATSRDHGAGNTIYF	TRBV15
CASSLALRVEQYF	TRBV7-9
CAWSAMGGGYTGELFF	TRBV30
CASSLEGTRPPYEQYF	TRBV5-1
CASSSGLYSNQPQHF	TRBV19
CASSEGLAGERETQYF	TRBV4-3
CASSSLLDEQYF	TRBV27
CASSVGEGVGGVYNEQFF	TRBV9
CASSVDSGGSYEQYF	TRBV9
CASSLRAGTGTEAFF	TRBV27
CASSDTRSVERERAKNIQYF	TRBV2
CASSLNGHGVNEQYF	TRBV5-8
CASSTQGGDYGYTF	TRBV19
CASSLGQFFGYTF	TRBV5-6
CASSGFGGNEQFF	TRBV10-2
CASGVSTDTQYF	TRBV27
CASSPKGRGSSPLHF	TRBV18
CATSRDLSRRDRGSGYTF	TRBV15
CASGAGPGLLFDTQYF	TRBV12-5
CAVGDWTLNQPQHF	TRBV10-3
CASSYKPNTEAFF	TRBV6-2/TRBV6-3
CASSYSPGTVKPLHF	TRBV6-5
CASSLAATGGASYEQYF	TRBV7-8
CASSLAGDRSPLHF	TRBV7-2
CASSGNSGGRETQYF	TRBV27
CASSLGSGGNIQYF	TRBV5-1